The 21 T cell receptor beta chains listed next were all sequenced from one sample in a study of T cells in Graves' hyperthyroidism and ophthalmopathy. TCR beta CDR3 regions were amplified from RNA. The study used the HTBI primer set for a first-round RT-PCR of the TCR CDR3. TCRdb itself ran the multiplex PCR reads through MiXCR, one entry per CDR3 protein. The table records roughly 380,000 distinct CDR3 sequences, roughly 15% of them present only once. Specimen: blood. Receptor source: a woman aged 18-29 years with Graves' hyperthyroidism.

This clonotype was seen a few times. The J gene is TRBJ1-2, the V gene TRBV15; D gene unclear. Trimming stripped 0 bases from V and 3 bases from J, with 5 bases between. The germline gives CDR1 LNHNV, CDR2 YYDKDF (reference sequence). The CDR3 sequence is 13 residues long. The CDR3 DNA sequence: TGTGCCACCAGCAGAGATTCACACTATGGCTACACCTTC. This codes for CATSRDSHYGYTF.

This clonotype was found many times. This CDR3 is CSAVPGLAGETQYF. DNA for the CDR3: TGCAGTGCTGTGCCGGGACTAGCGGGAGAGACCCAGTACTTC. The chain carries TRBV20-1 and TRBJ2-5; 12 bases fit TRBD2. Germline V gene data show CDR1 as DFQATT and CDR2 as SNEGSKA (reference sequence). The CDR3 is 14 amino acids. With 5 bases clipped from V and 4 bases from J, the junction kept 5 bases outside the gene matches.

This clonotype showed up just a few times. The chain recombines TRBV15 with TRBJ1-2; D gene ambiguous. V was pared by 3 bases and J by 4 bases, with 27 bases between. The germline gives CDR1 LNHNV, CDR2 YYDKDF (reference sequence). CDR3 length: 19 residues. The chain's CDR3 is CATSRRSTLSPQLFYGYTF. CDR3 nucleotide sequence: TGTGCCACCAGCAGGAGGAGTACACTCTCACCCCAACTATTCTATGGCTACACCTTC.

The rearrangement links TRBV5-5 to TRBJ2-7; a weak D match, TRBD1 (5 bases). Germline lookup yields CDR1 SGHKS and CDR2 YYEKEE (reference sequence). Trimming took 5 bases from V and 6 from J, leaving 15 bases between them. The CDR3 consists of 13 residues. The CDR3 DNA is TGTGCCAGCAGATCTGTAGGGGCTTCCGAGCAGTACTTC. Residues: CASRSVGASEQYF.

V usage is TRBV6-1 and J usage is TRBJ1-3, with unresolved D. Trimming took 8 bases from V and 0 from J, leaving 8 bases between them. The V gene's germline CDR1 is MNHNS and CDR2 SASEGT. The CDR3 is 13 residues long. The CDR3 spells CASVAFSGNTIYF. CDR3 nucleotides: TGTGCCAGCGTAGCGTTCTCTGGAAACACCATATATTTT.

This clonotype came up many times. The genes are TRBV27 and TRBJ1-2, with TRBD1 matching over 7 bases. V shed 6 bases and J 4 bases; nucleotides not matched to a gene: 11. Germline CDR1 MNHEY, CDR2 SMNVEV (reference sequence). The CDR3 is 15 residues long. The CDR3 nucleotides are TGTGCCAGCAGCATATCCCAAGGGGGCCCCTATGGCTACACCTTC. This codes for CASSISQGGPYGYTF.

This clonotype was detected once. The chain is built from TRBV6-1 and TRBJ2-7; 8 positions match TRBD2. The CDR3 runs 13 residues. From germline, CDR1 is MNHNS and CDR2 SASEGT. V gave up 6 bases and J gave up 2 bases; unmatched junction bases: 3. CDR3 loop: CASRKTSAYEQYF. Written as DNA, the CDR3 is TGTGCCAGCAGAAAGACTAGCGCCTACGAGCAGTACTTC.

The table lists this clonotype with many counts. This sequence joins TRBV28 and TRBJ1-4; 8 bases align to TRBD1. Per the germline V gene, CDR1 is MDHEN and CDR2 is SYDVKM. Germline trimming cut 5 bases from V and 8 bases from J; bases unmatched to any gene: 7. The CDR3 consists of 14 residues. DNA for the CDR3: TGTGCCAGCAGTAGCAGGGGGCTCGGCGAAAAACTGTTTTTT. Translating it yields CASSSRGLGEKLFF.

This clonotype was seen many times. This chain connects TRBV27 to TRBJ1-2, with 7 positions matching TRBD1. Trimming took 7 bases from V and 8 from J; bases not matched to a gene: 13. Germline CDR1 reads MNHEY; CDR2 reads SMNVEV (reference sequence). The CDR3 runs to 14 residues. The CDR3 sequence is CASKVGGAMIGYTF. In nucleotides, the CDR3 is TGTGCCAGCAAGGTAGGGGGCGCAATGATAGGCTACACCTTC.

This clonotype was detected ten times or more. The chain joins TRBV19 to TRBJ2-1; 10 bases match TRBD2. The CDR3 sequence is 15 residues long. Unmatched junction bases numbered 11, after V lost 7 bases and J lost 8 bases. Germline V gene sequence: CDR1 LNHDA, CDR2 SQIVND (reference sequence). Here the CDR3 DNA reads TGTGCCAGTACCCTCGCCGGGACTAGCGAACATGAGCAGTTCTTC. Protein: CASTLAGTSEHEQFF.

This clonotype was picked up a small number of times. This rearrangement joins TRBV9 to TRBJ2-7; tentatively, D is TRBD2 (5 bases). Germline V gives CDR1 SGDLS, CDR2 YYNGEE. V was clipped by 0 bases and J by 1 base, with 8 bases between them. This CDR3 has 14 residues. In nucleotides, the CDR3 is TGTGCCAGCAGCGTAGCGGGGAGATCCTACGAGCAGTACTTC. This encodes CASSVAGRSYEQYF.

This clonotype has a handful of counts. A much larger clone differs from this one at a single base, so this may be a read error. The V gene is TRBV28, the J gene TRBJ2-5; D might be TRBD2 (5 bases). This CDR3 spans 10 amino acids. Germline V gene data show CDR1 as MDHEN and CDR2 as SYDVKM. For the CDR3, the DNA is TGTGCCAGCAGTTTTGGCGGGCCGCACTTC. Translation gives CASSFGGPHF.

The sample holds a few counts of this clonotype. The rearrangement joins TRBV4-1 to TRBJ2-1; no reliable D call. V gave up 0 bases and J gave up 0 bases, with 12 bases separating them. The CDR3 has 17 amino acids. Germline V gives CDR1 MGHRA, CDR2 YSYEKL. The DNA for the CDR3 is TGCGCCAGCAGCCAAGATCCACCCTGGAGCTCCTACAATGAGCAGTTCTTC. This sequence encodes CASSQDPPWSSYNEQFF.

This clonotype was picked up many times. The chain combines TRBV9 with TRBJ2-3; 10 bases align to TRBD2. CDR3 length: 19 amino acids. Germline CDR1 reads SGDLS; CDR2 reads YYNGEE. V dropped 3 bases and J dropped 2; count of bases not matched to a gene: 15. The CDR3 coding sequence is TGTGCCAGCAGCGCACAGGGTCTAGCGGGAGACCCCTTCACAGATACGCAGTATTTT. Translating it yields CASSAQGLAGDPFTDTQYF.

This clonotype was counted at least ten times. The chain is built from TRBV28 and TRBJ1-4; TRBD1 matches at 7 bases. With V trimmed by 6 bases and J by 7 bases, 2 bases remained unmatched. CDR1 MDHEN and CDR2 SYDVKM come from the germline V gene. This CDR3 region has 12 residues. CDR3 in amino acids: CASRQGGEKLFF. For the CDR3, the DNA is TGTGCCAGCAGGCAGGGGGGTGAAAAACTGTTTTTT.

This clonotype has only a few counts. The chain links TRBV9 to TRBJ1-2, with a possible D match to TRBD1 (5 bases). Germline loops: CDR1 SGDLS, CDR2 YYNGEE. V dropped 4 bases and J dropped 0 bases, with 16 bases sitting between them. The CDR3 length is 16 residues. CDR3 DNA sequence: TGTGCCAGCAGCCAGACCCGGGACCCATCTAACTATGGCTACACCTTC. Protein sequence: CASSQTRDPSNYGYTF. Full variable domain (remainder filled in from reference TRBV9 and TRBJ1-2): DSGVTQTPKHLITATGQRVTLRCSPRSGDLSVYWYQQSLDQGLQFLIQYYNGEERAKGNILERFSAQQFPDLHSELNLSSLELGDSALYFCASSQTRDPSNYGYTFGSGTRLTVV.

This clonotype turned up a few times. The CDR3 reads CASSFLAVAFF. The CDR3 bases are TGTGCCAGCAGCTTTCTGGCTGTAGCTTTCTTT. The chain carries TRBV5-8 and TRBJ1-1, with unresolved D. The germline V and J ends were trimmed by 2 bases and 10 bases, with 9 bases remaining between them. CDR3 length equals 11 residues. Germline assignment: CDR1 SGHTS and CDR2 YDEGEE.

This clonotype was counted between two and nine times. At one end, the junction sequence differs from germline, possibly due to a read error. This chain uses TRBV7-8 with TRBJ1-3; TRBD1 might be the D (5 bases). Germline V lookup: CDR1 SGHVS, CDR2 FQNEAQ. The CDR3 is 15 amino acids. The CDR3 DNA follows: TGTGCCAGCACCCTCGGGGCTACCTCTGGAGACACCATATATTTT. Translation gives CASTLGATSGDTIYF.

This clonotype appeared a single time. The chain recombines TRBV5-5 with TRBJ1-5; TRBD1 is a possible D gene (5 bases). The germline CDR1 and CDR2 sequences are SGHKS and YYEKEE (reference sequence). The V gene lost 3 bases and the J gene lost 3 bases, with 13 bases spanning the gap. The CDR3 totals 15 residues. The CDR3 region is CASSSRGGSNQPQHF. DNA for the CDR3: TGTGCCAGCAGCTCCCGGGGGGGATCCAATCAGCCCCAGCATTTT.

This clonotype has a handful of counts. The V call is TRBV5-6, the J call TRBJ2-1; 10 positions agree with TRBD2. The V gene end was trimmed by 1 base and the J gene end by 2 bases; junction bases not matched to a gene: 6. The CDR3 length is 17 residues. Germline values: CDR1 SGHDT, CDR2 YYEEEE. CDR3 bases: TGTGCCAGCAGCTTGTTGGCTAGCGGGGGAGCCTACAATGAGCAGTTCTTC. Its translation is CASSLLASGGAYNEQFF. The whole variable domain, filled in from reference TRBV5-6 and TRBJ2-1, reads DAGVTQSPTHLIKTRGQQVTLRCSPKSGHDTVSWYQQALGQGPQFIFQYYEEEERQRGNFPDRFSGHQFPNYSSELNVNALLLGDSALYLCASSLLASGGAYNEQFFGPGTRLTVL.

Details on this clonotype: At one end the junction does not follow the germline gene, possibly because of a read error. The chain has TRBV6-1 and TRBJ2-3; 11 bases map to TRBD2. Germline lookup yields CDR1 MNHNS and CDR2 SASEGT. This CDR3 comprises 15 residues. The CDR3 DNA reads as TGTGTCAGCAGTGAACTAGCGGGAGGCACAGATACGCAGTATTTT. This codes for CVSSELAGGTDTQYF.